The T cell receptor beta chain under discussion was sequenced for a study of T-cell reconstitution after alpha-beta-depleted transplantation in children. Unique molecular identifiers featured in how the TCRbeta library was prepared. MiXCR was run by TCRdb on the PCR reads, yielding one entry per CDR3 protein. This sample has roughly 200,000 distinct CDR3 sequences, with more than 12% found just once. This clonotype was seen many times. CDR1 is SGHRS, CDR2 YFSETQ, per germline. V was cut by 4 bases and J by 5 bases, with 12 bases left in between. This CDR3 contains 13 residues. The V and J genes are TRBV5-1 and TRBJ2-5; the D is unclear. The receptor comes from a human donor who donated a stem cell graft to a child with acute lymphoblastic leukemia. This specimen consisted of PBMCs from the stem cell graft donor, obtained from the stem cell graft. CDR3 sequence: CASSLQVGETQYF. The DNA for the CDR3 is TGCGCCAGCAGCCTCCAGGTTGGGGAGACCCAGTACTTC.